This T cell receptor beta chain came from a study of T cell repertoires in ileal Crohn's disease. Study results and caveats: Active smokers at surgery had more clonal expansions than non-smokers.

Time point described: inflamed ileum from the surgical specimen. TCRdb keeps only in-frame clones here, not all; method: immunoSEQ multiplex PCR. The table shows roughly 8,600 clones, with around 85% occurring only once. This CDR3 is 14 amino acids long. V lost 4 bases to trimming and J lost 1 base, with 13 bases between them. Germline V gene data show CDR1 as SQVTM and CDR2 as ANQGSEA. A remark on this clone: Its antigen is not identified.

The chain employs TRBV29-1 and TRBJ1-1, with no clear D. The origin of this receptor is an adult with Crohn's disease. Sequenced: ileal tissue. In DNA, the CDR3 is TGCAGCGTTGCCCGCCCCGAAGGGAACACTGAAGCTTTCTTT. Translated, it gives CSVARPEGNTEAFF.